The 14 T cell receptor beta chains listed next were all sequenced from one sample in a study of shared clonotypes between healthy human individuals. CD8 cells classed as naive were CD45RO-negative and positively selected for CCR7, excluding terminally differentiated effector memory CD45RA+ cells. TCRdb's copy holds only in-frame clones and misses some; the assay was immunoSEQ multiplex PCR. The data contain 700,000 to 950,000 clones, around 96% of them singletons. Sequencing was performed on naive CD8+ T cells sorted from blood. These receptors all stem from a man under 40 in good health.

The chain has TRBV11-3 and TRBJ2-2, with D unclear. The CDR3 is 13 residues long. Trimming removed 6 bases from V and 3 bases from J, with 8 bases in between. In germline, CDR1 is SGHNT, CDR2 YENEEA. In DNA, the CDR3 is TGTGCCAGCAGGTCCCCGGACACCGGGGAGCTGTTTTTT. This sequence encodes CASRSPDTGELFF.

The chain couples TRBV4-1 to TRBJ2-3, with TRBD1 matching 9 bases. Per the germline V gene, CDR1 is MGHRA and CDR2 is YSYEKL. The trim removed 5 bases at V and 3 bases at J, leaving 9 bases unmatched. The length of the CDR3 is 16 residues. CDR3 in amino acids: CASSVGGQGITDTQYF. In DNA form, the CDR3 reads TGCGCCAGCAGCGTGGGGGGACAGGGAATAACAGATACGCAGTATTTT.

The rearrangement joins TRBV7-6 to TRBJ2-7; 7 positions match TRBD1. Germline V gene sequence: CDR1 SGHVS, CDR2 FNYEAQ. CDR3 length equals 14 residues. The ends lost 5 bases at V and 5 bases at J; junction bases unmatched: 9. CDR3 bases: TGTGCCAGCAGCCCGAGACAGGGTGCCCACGAGCAGTACTTC. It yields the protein CASSPRQGAHEQYF.

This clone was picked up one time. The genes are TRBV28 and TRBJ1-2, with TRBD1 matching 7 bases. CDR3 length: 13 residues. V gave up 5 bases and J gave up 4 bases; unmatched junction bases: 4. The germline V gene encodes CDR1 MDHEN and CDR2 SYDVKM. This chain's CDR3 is CASSLGTAYGYTF. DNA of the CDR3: TGTGCCAGCAGTCTAGGGACAGCCTATGGCTACACCTTC.

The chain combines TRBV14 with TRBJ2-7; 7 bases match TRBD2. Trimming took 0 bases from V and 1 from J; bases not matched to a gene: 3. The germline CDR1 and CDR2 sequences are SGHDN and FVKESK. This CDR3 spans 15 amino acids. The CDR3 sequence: CASSQELASSYEQYF. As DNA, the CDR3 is TGTGCCAGCAGCCAAGAACTAGCGAGTTCCTACGAGCAGTACTTC.

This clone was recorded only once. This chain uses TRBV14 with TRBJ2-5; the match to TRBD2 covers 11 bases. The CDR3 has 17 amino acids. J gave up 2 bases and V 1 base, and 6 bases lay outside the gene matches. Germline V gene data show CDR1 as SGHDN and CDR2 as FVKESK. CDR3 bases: TGTGCCAGCAGCCAAGTACAAGGGACTAGCGGACAAGAGACCCAGTACTTC. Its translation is CASSQVQGTSGQETQYF.

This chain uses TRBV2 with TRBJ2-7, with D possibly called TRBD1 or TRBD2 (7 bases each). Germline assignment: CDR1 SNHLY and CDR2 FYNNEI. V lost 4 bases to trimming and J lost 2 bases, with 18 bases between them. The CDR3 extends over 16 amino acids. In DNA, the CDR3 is TGTGCCAGCAGTGGACACCAGGGGGGGAACACCTACGAGCAGTACTTC. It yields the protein CASSGHQGGNTYEQYF.

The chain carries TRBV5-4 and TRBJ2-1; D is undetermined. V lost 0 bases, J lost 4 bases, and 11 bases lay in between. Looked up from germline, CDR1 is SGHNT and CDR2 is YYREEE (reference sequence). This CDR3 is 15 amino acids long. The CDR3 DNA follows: TGTGCCAGCAGCTTGGGACACAGAAATTACAATGAGCAGTTCTTC. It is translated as CASSLGHRNYNEQFF.

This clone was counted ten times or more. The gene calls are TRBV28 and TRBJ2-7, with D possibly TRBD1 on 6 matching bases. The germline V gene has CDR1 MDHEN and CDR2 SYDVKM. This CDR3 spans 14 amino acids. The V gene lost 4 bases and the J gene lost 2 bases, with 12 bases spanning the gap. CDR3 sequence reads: CASSSGEWTYEQYF. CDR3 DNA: TGTGCCAGCAGTTCAGGGGAATGGACCTACGAGCAGTACTTC. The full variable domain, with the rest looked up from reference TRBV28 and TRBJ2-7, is DVKVTQSSRYLVKRTGEKVFLECVQDMDHENMFWYRQDPGLGLRLIYFSYDVKMKEKGDIPEGYSVSREKKERFSLILESASTNQTSMYLCASSSGEWTYEQYFGPGTRLTVT.

The DNA of the CDR3 is TGCGCCAGCAGTGTTGGGGTTGGCGAGCAGTACTTC. Its protein is CASSVGVGEQYF. This chain uses TRBV10-2 with TRBJ2-7, with D unclear. CDR1 is WSHSY, CDR2 SAAADI, per germline. V was clipped by 4 bases and J by 6 bases, with 10 bases between them. This CDR3 is built from 12 residues.

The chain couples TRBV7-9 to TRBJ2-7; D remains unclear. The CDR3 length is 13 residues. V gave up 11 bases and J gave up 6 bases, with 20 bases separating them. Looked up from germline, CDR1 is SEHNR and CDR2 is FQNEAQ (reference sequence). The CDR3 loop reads CAVIQEDLVEQYF. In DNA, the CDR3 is TGTGCCGTCATTCAAGAGGACCTGGTCGAGCAGTACTTC.

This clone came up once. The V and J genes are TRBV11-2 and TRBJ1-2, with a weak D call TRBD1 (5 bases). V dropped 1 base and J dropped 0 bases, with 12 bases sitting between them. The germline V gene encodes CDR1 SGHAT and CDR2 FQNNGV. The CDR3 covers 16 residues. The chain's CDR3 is CASSLGGAVANYGYTF. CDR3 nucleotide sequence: TGTGCCAGCAGCTTAGGTGGGGCGGTCGCTAACTATGGCTACACCTTC. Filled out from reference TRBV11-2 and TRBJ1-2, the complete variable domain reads EAGVAQSPRYKIIEKRQSVAFWCNPISGHATLYWYQQILGQGPKLLIQFQNNGVVDDSQLPKDRFSAERLKGVDSTLKIQPAKLEDSAVYLCASSLGGAVANYGYTFGSGTRLTVV.

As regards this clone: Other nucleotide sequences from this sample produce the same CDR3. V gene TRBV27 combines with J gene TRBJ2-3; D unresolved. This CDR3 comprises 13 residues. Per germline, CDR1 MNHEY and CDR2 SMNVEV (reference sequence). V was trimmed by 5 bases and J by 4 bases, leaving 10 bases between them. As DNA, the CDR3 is TGTGCCAGCAGTCGACTTCCCCCAGATACGCAGTATTTT. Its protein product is CASSRLPPDTQYF.

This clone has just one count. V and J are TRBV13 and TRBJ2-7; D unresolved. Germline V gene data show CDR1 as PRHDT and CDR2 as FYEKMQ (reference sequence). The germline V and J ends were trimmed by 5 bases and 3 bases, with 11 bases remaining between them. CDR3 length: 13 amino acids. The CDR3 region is CASSQTPDYEQYF. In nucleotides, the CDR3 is TGTGCCAGCAGCCAGACTCCAGACTACGAGCAGTACTTC.